This T cell receptor beta chain was sequenced during a study of T cell responses to AZD1222 COVID-19 vaccine. General observations from the study: When two AZD1222 doses had been given, Spike-specific TCR breadth and depth rose.

The protocol was immunoSEQ multiplex PCR, while the TCRdb copy is restricted to in-frame clones and leaves out a portion. The sample records some 140,000 clones, around nine tenths being singletons. Comment on this clone: Antigen unknown.

The receptor was isolated from an adult in good health. The sample here was peripheral blood, taken on day 0 of AZD1222 vaccination.

The CDR3 DNA sequence: TGTGCCACCAGCAGCACCCGGACAGGGGGGAACACTGAAGCTTTCTTT. Its translation is CATSSTRTGGNTEAFF. The chain couples TRBV15 to TRBJ1-1; 10 positions agree with TRBD1. The CDR3 has 16 residues. V trimming: 3 bases; J trimming: 1 base; junction bases outside the gene matches: 5. The germline V gene has CDR1 LNHNV and CDR2 YYDKDF (reference sequence).